The source of this T cell receptor (beta chain) is a study of STAT5B mutations in CD4+ large granular lymphocyte leukemia. Notes on the study in general: Patient CD4-sorted repertoires stayed more clonal than healthy ones after leukemic-clone removal. Approximately 25% of private leukemic clonotypes occurred rarely in other patients' non-leukemic repertoires.

Trimming took off 6 bases at V and 1 base at J, with 10 bases between the two ends. CDR3 size: 14 residues. CDR1 LNHDA and CDR2 SQIVND come from the germline V gene (reference sequence). Measured with immunoSEQ multiplex PCR; TCRdb has only the in-frame clones, and not every one. This sample carries 23,000 or so clones, roughly 83% of them seen once, and the ten largest clones take more than 0.4%. The sample holds a few counts of this clone. Its antigen is not identified. Sequenced: CD4+ T cells from blood buffy coats. The gene calls are TRBV19 and TRBJ1-5; tentative D call: TRBD1 (5 bases). This clonotype was sampled from a human donor in good health. CDR3 sequence reads: CASRWQGSNQPQHF. CDR3 DNA: TGTGCCAGTAGGTGGCAGGGCAGCAATCAGCCCCAGCATTTT.